These 7 T cell receptor beta chains were all obtained from the same sample, sequenced in a study of beta chain features in type 1 diabetes. Reverse transcribing all isolated RNA meant expressed TCRB transcripts were sequenced. Using immunoSEQ multiplex PCR, the repertoire was profiled, and TCRdb retains in-frame clones only, with some absent. The sample carries under 300,000 clones, 7.5% to 9.5% recorded once. Input material: central memory CD4+ T cells from blood. The receptors come from a young woman in good health.

The rearrangement links TRBV30 to TRBJ1-2; maybe TRBD1 (5 bases). CDR3 length: 15 amino acids. Per germline, CDR1 GTSNPN and CDR2 SVGIG (reference sequence). V was pared by 0 bases and J by 4 bases, with 15 bases between. The CDR3, as DNA: TGTGCCTGGAGTGTACAAGGGACTAATACCTATGGCTACACCTTC. As protein: CAWSVQGTNTYGYTF.

This chain links TRBV7-8 with TRBJ2-1; 10 positions agree with TRBD2. V gave up 5 bases and J gave up 9 bases; unmatched junction bases: 13. CDR1 and CDR2 (germline): SGHVS, FQNEAQ. The CDR3 is 16 amino acids. The CDR3 reads CASSPELAGVGSEQFF. Here the CDR3 DNA reads TGTGCCAGCAGCCCAGAGCTAGCGGGAGTTGGTAGTGAGCAGTTCTTC.

This clone occurred a few times. V usage is TRBV15 and J usage is TRBJ2-3, with 11 nucleotides matching TRBD2. This CDR3 is 17 amino acids long. Germline lookup yields CDR1 LNHNV and CDR2 YYDKDF (reference sequence). The trim removed 4 bases at V and 0 bases at J, leaving 6 bases unmatched. The CDR3: CATSTRLAGSSTDTQYF. CDR3 nucleotide sequence: TGTGCCACCAGCACCAGACTAGCGGGGTCTAGCACAGATACGCAGTATTTT.

This clone was counted between two and nine times. The V call is TRBV5-1, the J call TRBJ1-4; no firm D call. The CDR3 is made up of 14 amino acids. The V and J ends lost 8 bases and 8 bases respectively, with 19 bases between them. Germline V gene lookup returns CDR1 SGHRS and CDR2 YFSETQ. The CDR3 spells CASRSGSSREKLFF. CDR3 nucleotide sequence: TGCGCCAGTAGATCGGGCTCATCTCGGGAAAAACTGTTTTTT. Filled out from reference TRBV5-1 and TRBJ1-4, the complete variable domain reads KAGVTQTPRYLIKTRGQQVTLSCSPISGHRSVSWYQQTPGQGLQFLFEYFSETQRNKGNFPGRFSGRQFSNSRSEMNVSTLELGDSALYLCASRSGSSREKLFFGSGTQLSVL.

The chain links TRBV7-9 to TRBJ2-1; 8 nucleotides align to TRBD2. After removal of 5 bases from V and 14 bases from J, the junction contained 8 bases not matched to a gene. Germline CDR1 SEHNR, CDR2 FQNEAQ (reference sequence). The CDR3 consists of 12 residues. The CDR3 sequence is CASSTSTGGEFF. CDR3 coding DNA: TGTGCCAGCAGCACGTCCACCGGGGGGGAGTTCTTC.

In its sample, this clone was seen a few times. The CDR3 sequence is CASSRLSGGNTIYF. The DNA for the CDR3 is TGTGCCAGCAGCCGGCTGTCGGGTGGAAACACCATATATTTT. This rearrangement joins TRBV5-6 to TRBJ1-3; D unresolved. V shed 4 bases and J shed 3 bases, with 11 bases lying between them. This CDR3 region has 14 residues. From germline, CDR1 is SGHDT and CDR2 YYEEEE.

At least ten counts were recorded for this clone. V and J are TRBV10-3 and TRBJ2-1; no clear D. This CDR3 contains 15 residues. From germline, CDR1 is ENHRY and CDR2 SYGVKD. The V and J ends lost 2 bases and 7 bases respectively, with 15 bases between them. CDR3 sequence: CAISETADLVNEQFF. In DNA, the CDR3 is TGTGCCATCAGTGAGACAGCCGATTTAGTGAATGAGCAGTTCTTC.